This passage covers 31 T cell receptor beta chains from one sample sequenced in a study of T cell responses to AZD1222 COVID-19 vaccine. Libraries were prepared by immunoSEQ multiplex PCR; TCRdb keeps only in-frame clonotypes and omits some of them. The sample shows some 130,000 clones, about 89% of them seen only once. The specimen comprised peripheral blood, sampled on day 0 of AZD1222 vaccination. The origin of the receptors is an adult in good health.

Points on this clone: This CDR3 is also generated by other DNA sequences in the sample. The rearrangement uses TRBV7-2 and TRBJ1-1; D remains unclear. Trimming removed 1 base at V and 2 bases at J, with 5 bases between. Germline V gene lookup returns CDR1 SGHTA and CDR2 FQGNSA. The CDR3 extends over 13 amino acids. In nucleotides, the CDR3 is TGTGCCAGCAGCTTAGGCTACAACACTGAAGCTTTCTTT. This gives the protein CASSLGYNTEAFF.

The chain links TRBV9 to TRBJ2-1; TRBD2 might be the D (6 bases). The V end lost 1 base, the J end lost 8 bases, and 16 bases lay between the germline ends. This CDR3 region has 15 residues. CDR1 is SGDLS, CDR2 YYNGEE, per germline. The CDR3 reads CASSVTGTLVYEQFF. The CDR3 DNA sequence: TGTGCCAGCAGCGTAACCGGGACTTTGGTCTATGAGCAGTTCTTC.

V and J are TRBV6-5 and TRBJ1-2; 7 bases fit TRBD1. The V gene's germline CDR1 is MNHEY and CDR2 SVGAGI. V lost 6 bases and J lost 0; bases outside the gene matches: 7. The length of the CDR3 is 15 residues. CDR3 nucleotide sequence: TGTGCCAGCAGACCCCCCGGGACAGCTAACTATGGCTACACCTTC. Translated, it gives CASRPPGTANYGYTF.

The rearrangement joins TRBV18 to TRBJ2-3; D unclear. Trimming shortened V by 8 bases and J by 2 bases, and 5 bases separated the two germline ends. Looked up from germline, CDR1 is KGHSH and CDR2 is LQKENI. The CDR3 loop spans 11 amino acids. For the CDR3, the DNA is TGTGCCAGCGCAACCACAGATACGCAGTATTTT. Encoded protein: CASATTDTQYF.

This sequence joins TRBV3-1 (or the pseudogene TRBV3-2) and TRBJ2-1; weak D call: TRBD2 (6 bases). The CDR3 is 15 amino acids. Germline CDR1 LGHDT, CDR2 YNNKEL (reference sequence). Trimming shortened V by 0 bases and J by 2 bases, and 8 bases separated the two germline ends. CDR3 loop: CASSQERGPYNEQFF. Written as DNA, the CDR3 is TGTGCCAGCAGCCAAGAGCGGGGACCCTACAATGAGCAGTTCTTC.

The chain carries TRBV7-2 and TRBJ1-3; unclear D gene. This CDR3 is 13 amino acids long. The germline gives CDR1 SGHTA, CDR2 FQGNSA. V dropped 3 bases and J dropped 3 bases, with 6 bases sitting between them. CDR3 sequence (DNA): TGTGCCAGCAGCTTGGGTCTTGGAAACACCATATATTTT. It encodes CASSLGLGNTIYF. Filled out from reference TRBV7-2 and TRBJ1-3, the complete variable domain reads GAGVSQSPSNKVTEKGKDVELRCDPISGHTALYWYRQSLGQGLEFLIYFQGNSAPDKSGLPSDRFSAERTGGSVSTLTIQRTQQEDSAVYLCASSLGLGNTIYFGEGSWLTVV.

This clone was counted once. The chain combines TRBV2 with TRBJ2-3; unclear D gene. The CDR3 is made up of 11 amino acids. Trimming took off 3 bases at V and 6 bases at J, with 4 bases between the two ends. Per germline, CDR1 SNHLY and CDR2 FYNNEI. CDR3 nucleotide sequence: TGTGCCAGCAGTGATAGGGATACGCAGTATTTT. It codes for CASSDRDTQYF.

The rearrangement joins TRBV6-5 to TRBJ2-6; no firm D call. Germline CDR1 MNHEY, CDR2 SVGAGI. The CDR3 consists of 15 residues. The V and J ends lost 8 bases and 2 bases respectively, with 13 bases between them. This CDR3 is CASHLGNPGANVLTF. The CDR3 DNA sequence: TGTGCCAGCCATTTGGGAAATCCTGGGGCCAACGTCCTGACTTTC.

CDR3 amino acids: CASRPQGSTEAFF. For the CDR3, the DNA is TGTGCCAGCCGACCCCAGGGGAGCACTGAAGCTTTCTTT. V and J are TRBV6-5 and TRBJ1-1; possible D gene TRBD1, 6 bases. Germline V lookup: CDR1 MNHEY, CDR2 SVGAGI. The CDR3 consists of 13 residues. V lost 8 bases to trimming and J lost 4 bases, with 14 bases between them.

The chain links TRBV4-2 to TRBJ1-4; D call uncertain. Deletions cut 2 bases from V and 5 bases from J, with 15 bases between. Germline CDR1 reads LGHNA; CDR2 reads YNFKEQ. There are 16 residues in the CDR3. CDR3 residues: CASSQPRLGGNEKLFF. DNA of the CDR3: TGTGCCAGCAGCCAACCGAGGCTGGGCGGGAATGAAAAACTGTTTTTT.

Only a few counts were recorded for this clone. V and J are TRBV11-2 and TRBJ1-6; D gene unclear. Germline V gene lookup returns CDR1 SGHAT and CDR2 FQNNGV. The CDR3 sequence is 16 residues long. V lost 2 bases and J lost 2, with 10 bases in between. Here the CDR3 reads CASSLRPRPYNSPLHF. The CDR3 nucleotides are TGTGCCAGCAGCTTACGGCCGCGGCCCTATAATTCACCCCTCCACTTT.

The chain links TRBV6-6 to TRBJ2-7; 12 nucleotides match TRBD2. The CDR3 runs 17 residues. V trimming: 5 bases; J trimming: 7 bases; junction bases outside the gene matches: 15. The germline gives CDR1 MNHNY, CDR2 SVGAGI (reference sequence). The CDR3: CASSPLTSSGGAREQYF. The CDR3 nucleotides are TGTGCCAGCAGTCCGCTGACTTCTAGCGGGGGGGCCCGGGAGCAGTACTTC.

This chain connects TRBV3-1 (or the pseudogene TRBV3-2) to TRBJ2-1, with D perhaps TRBD2 (5 bases). The germline V gene encodes CDR1 LGHDT and CDR2 YNNKEL (reference sequence). This CDR3 comprises 13 residues. V lost 8 bases, J lost 3 bases, and 11 bases lay in between. This chain's CDR3 is CASGDYLYNEQFF. CDR3 sequence (DNA): TGTGCCAGCGGTGACTACCTCTACAATGAGCAGTTCTTC.

This sequence joins TRBV5-6 and TRBJ2-2; 7 positions match TRBD2. The germline CDR1 and CDR2 sequences are SGHDT and YYEEEE. The J segment lost 8 bases and the V segment lost 5 bases, leaving 9 bases of the junction unmatched. CDR3 size: 14 residues. The CDR3 loop is CASRSTSSGGELFF. DNA of the CDR3: TGTGCCAGCAGATCGACTAGCTCGGGTGGGGAGCTGTTTTTT.

The chain recombines TRBV2 with TRBJ1-5; D uncertain. The V end lost 3 bases, the J end lost 2 bases, and 8 bases lay between the germline ends. The CDR3 runs to 14 residues. From germline, CDR1 is SNHLY and CDR2 FYNNEI. This chain's CDR3 is CASSEREGNQPQHF. The DNA of the CDR3 is TGTGCCAGCAGTGAGAGGGAGGGCAATCAGCCCCAGCATTTT.

The chain recombines TRBV5-1 with TRBJ2-2; D ambiguous. The CDR3 runs 14 residues. Trimming took 0 bases from V and 4 from J, leaving 7 bases between them. Germline CDR1 and CDR2: SGHRS and YFSETQ. CDR3 loop: CASSLGSSTGELFF. CDR3 DNA sequence: TGCGCCAGCAGCTTGGGCAGTAGCACCGGGGAGCTGTTTTTT.

The DNA for the CDR3 is TGTGCCAGCAGCCGGGACAGGTCTAAAGCCAAAAACATTCAGTACTTC. It is translated as CASSRDRSKAKNIQYF. This rearrangement joins TRBV5-4 to TRBJ2-4, with TRBD1 matching 8 bases. This CDR3 spans 16 amino acids. CDR1 and CDR2 from the germline V gene are SGHNT and YYREEE (reference sequence). With V trimmed by 4 bases and J by 0 bases, 6 bases remained unmatched.

CDR3: CASSPRLAGGPHEQFF. CDR3 in DNA: TGTGCCAGCAGCCCACGACTAGCGGGGGGGCCCCATGAGCAGTTCTTC. The chain is built from TRBV7-3 and TRBJ2-1, with 14 bases that match TRBD2. J lost 8 bases, V lost 5 bases, and 8 bases had no gene match. Germline-derived CDR1 and CDR2 are SGHTA and FQGTGA. CDR3 length: 16 amino acids.

The V call is TRBV25-1, the J call TRBJ1-4, with D unresolved. The CDR3 is 15 amino acids. CDR1 is MGHDK, CDR2 SYGVNS, per germline. V was clipped by 4 bases and J by 3 bases, with 12 bases between them. Here the CDR3 reads CASSAPAVANEKLFF. In nucleotides, the CDR3 is TGTGCCAGCAGTGCCCCCGCAGTCGCTAATGAAAAACTGTTTTTT.

The CDR3 loop is CASRATASGNTIYF. For the CDR3, the DNA is TGTGCCAGCAGGGCGACAGCCTCTGGAAACACCATATATTTT. The gene calls are TRBV2 and TRBJ1-3, with D tentatively TRBD1 (5 bases). Germline V CDR1 and CDR2: SNHLY, FYNNEI. The CDR3 is made up of 14 amino acids. Trimming took 6 bases from V and 0 from J, leaving 9 bases between them. Full variable domain (remainder filled in from reference TRBV2 and TRBJ1-3): EPEVTQTPSHQVTQMGQEVILRCVPISNHLYFYWYRQILGQKVEFLVSFYNNEISEKSEIFDDQFSVERPDGSNFTLKIRSTKLEDSAMYFCASRATASGNTIYFGEGSWLTVV.

The V gene is TRBV2, the J gene TRBJ2-7; D may be TRBD2 (5 bases). The CDR3 is 14 residues long. Germline CDR1 is SNHLY and CDR2 is FYNNEI. With 7 bases removed from V and 5 bases from J, the gap between germline ends came to 18 bases. In DNA form, the CDR3 reads TGTGCCAGCACCATGGAGGAATCGGTTAACGAGCAGTACTTC. This sequence encodes CASTMEESVNEQYF.

This chain joins TRBV5-1 and TRBJ1-5; the D gene is possibly TRBD1 (5 bases). The CDR3 contains 14 residues. Germline assignment: CDR1 SGHRS and CDR2 YFSETQ. The germline V and J ends were trimmed by 1 base and 7 bases, with 12 bases remaining between them. CDR3 protein: CASSLSGLPQPQHF. The CDR3 bases are TGCGCCAGCAGCTTGTCAGGGCTCCCCCAGCCCCAGCATTTT. The variable domain in full, with the rest retrieved from reference TRBV5-1 and TRBJ1-5, is KAGVTQTPRYLIKTRGQQVTLSCSPISGHRSVSWYQQTPGQGLQFLFEYFSETQRNKGNFPGRFSGRQFSNSRSEMNVSTLELGDSALYLCASSLSGLPQPQHFGDGTRLSIL.

The V gene is TRBV4-3, the J gene TRBJ1-2, with TRBD1 identical over 8 bases. From germline, CDR1 is LGHNA and CDR2 YSLEER. The CDR3 has 17 amino acids. Trimming cost V 4 bases and J 5 bases; bases outside gene matches: 15. DNA of the CDR3: TGCGCCAGCAGCCCGGGGATGGCAGGGGGCGCCTGGTATGGCTACACCTTC. This sequence encodes CASSPGMAGGAWYGYTF.

The chain carries TRBV5-1 and TRBJ2-2, with a possible D match to TRBD2 (5 bases). Germline V gives CDR1 SGHRS, CDR2 YFSETQ. The ends were cut back, 6 bases at V and 3 bases at J, with 12 bases in the middle. The CDR3 spans 14 residues. The CDR3 protein is CASTPGSYTGELFF. CDR3 coding DNA: TGCGCCAGCACCCCGGGATCATACACCGGGGAGCTGTTTTTT.

This chain connects TRBV30 to TRBJ1-1; D unresolved. The germline V gene encodes CDR1 GTSNPN and CDR2 SVGIG (reference sequence). The CDR3 sequence is 11 residues long. Trimming cost V 0 bases and J 8 bases, with 7 bases left between them. Here the CDR3 DNA reads TGTGCCTGGAGTGTAGCCAGGGAAGCTTTCTTT. Protein: CAWSVAREAFF.

This clone was recorded once. The chain has TRBV30 and TRBJ1-4, with D perhaps TRBD1 (6 bases). Germline-derived CDR1 and CDR2 are GTSNPN and SVGIG (reference sequence). V lost 4 bases and J 3 bases, leaving 18 bases between the germline ends. There are 16 residues in the CDR3. CDR3 bases: TGTGCCTGGACCCCCCCGGGGGCGGGAGCTAATGAAAAACTGTTTTTT. Encoded protein: CAWTPPGAGANEKLFF.

This clone was recorded only once. V and J are TRBV6-5 and TRBJ1-1, with D possibly matching TRBD1 (5 bases). In germline, CDR1 is MNHEY, CDR2 SVGAGI. Trimming took 6 bases from V and 2 from J, leaving 10 bases between them. CDR3 length: 13 residues. CDR3 protein: CASSRAFNTEAFF. Written as DNA, the CDR3 is TGTGCCAGCAGCAGGGCGTTCAACACTGAAGCTTTCTTT.

This clone was observed a handful of times. This chain connects TRBV6-4 to TRBJ2-3, with a weak D call TRBD2 (6 bases). CDR1 and CDR2 (germline): MRHNA, SNTAGT. Between the trimmed V and J ends, which lost 6 bases and 0 bases, there was a span of 13 bases. The CDR3 is made up of 15 amino acids. The CDR3 DNA is TGTGCCAGCAGCAAGCTAGCGTCAAGCACAGATACGCAGTATTTT. This translates into CASSKLASSTDTQYF.

The chain recombines TRBV23-1 with TRBJ1-1; D call uncertain. TRBV23-1 is an ORF, and what it does is uncertain. The ends were cut back, 4 bases at V and 5 bases at J, with 14 bases in the middle. The CDR3 is made up of 14 amino acids. This CDR3 reads CASSRKREVTEAFF. Here the CDR3 DNA reads TGCGCCAGCAGTCGAAAAAGGGAAGTAACTGAAGCTTTCTTT.

The V gene is TRBV6-4, the J gene TRBJ1-4; a possible D gene is TRBD1 (6 bases). V lost 11 bases, J lost 0 bases, and 10 bases lay in between. The length of the CDR3 is 13 residues. In germline, CDR1 is MRHNA, CDR2 SNTAGT. CDR3 nucleotide sequence: TGTGCCCGAAGGACAGCAACTAATGAAAAACTGTTTTTT. Translation: CARRTATNEKLFF.

This rearrangement joins TRBV7-9 to TRBJ2-7; possibly TRBD1 or TRBD2 for D (5 bases each). The length of the CDR3 is 16 residues. V gave up 4 bases and J gave up 3 bases, with 19 bases separating them. The germline CDR1 and CDR2 sequences are SEHNR and FQNEAQ (reference sequence). CDR3 sequence: CASSSGPRDGIYEQYF. The CDR3 DNA follows: TGTGCCAGCAGCTCGGGACCAAGAGATGGAATCTACGAGCAGTACTTC. The variable domain in full, completed from reference TRBV7-9 and TRBJ2-7, reads DTGVSQNPRHKITKRGQNVTFRCDPISEHNRLYWYRQTLGQGPEFLTYFQNEAQLEKSRLLSDRFSAERPKGSFSTLEIQRTEQGDSAMYLCASSSGPRDGIYEQYFGPGTRLTVT.